This T cell receptor beta chain was found in a study of blood T cell repertoires in COVID-19. V lost 1 base, J lost 1 base, and 1 base stayed unmatched. Germline V gene sequence: CDR1 SGHNT, CDR2 YYREEE (reference sequence). The CDR3 is made up of 15 amino acids. Clones were sequenced by immunoSEQ multiplex PCR, and TCRdb holds only the in-frame ones, with some missing. The sample includes around 94,000 clones, 70% to 80% of them seen just once. The clonotype comes from a man aged 55 to 70 with active or convalescent COVID-19. The sample comprised peripheral blood. The V call is TRBV5-4, the J call TRBJ1-5; 8 bases agree with TRBD1. DNA for the CDR3: TGTGCCAGCAGCTTGCAGGGGGCAAGCAATCAGCCCCAGCATTTT. It specifies CASSLQGASNQPQHF.